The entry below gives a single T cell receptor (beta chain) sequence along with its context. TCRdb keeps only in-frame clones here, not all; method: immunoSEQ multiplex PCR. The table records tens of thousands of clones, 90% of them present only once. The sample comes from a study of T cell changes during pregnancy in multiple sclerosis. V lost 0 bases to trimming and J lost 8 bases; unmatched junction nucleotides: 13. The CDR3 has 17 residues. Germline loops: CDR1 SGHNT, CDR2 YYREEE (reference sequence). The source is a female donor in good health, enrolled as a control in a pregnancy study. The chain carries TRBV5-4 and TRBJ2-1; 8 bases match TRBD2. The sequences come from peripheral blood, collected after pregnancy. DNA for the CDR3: TGTGCCAGCAGCTTGGTGAAGGGGAGCGGGAGACATGATGAGCAGTTCTTC. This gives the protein CASSLVKGSGRHDEQFF.